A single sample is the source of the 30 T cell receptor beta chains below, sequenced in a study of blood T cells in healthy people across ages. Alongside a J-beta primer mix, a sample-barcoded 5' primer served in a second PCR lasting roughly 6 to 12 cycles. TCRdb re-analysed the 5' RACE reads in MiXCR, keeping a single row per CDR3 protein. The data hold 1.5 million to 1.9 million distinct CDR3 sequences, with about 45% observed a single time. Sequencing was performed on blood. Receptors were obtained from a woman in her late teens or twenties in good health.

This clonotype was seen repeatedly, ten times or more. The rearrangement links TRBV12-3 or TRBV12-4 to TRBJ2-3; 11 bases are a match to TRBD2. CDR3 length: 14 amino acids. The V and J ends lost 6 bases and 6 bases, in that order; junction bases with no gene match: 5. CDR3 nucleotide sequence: TGTGCCAGCAGCCGCACTAGCGGGGGTGATACGCAGTATTTT. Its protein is CASSRTSGGDTQYF.

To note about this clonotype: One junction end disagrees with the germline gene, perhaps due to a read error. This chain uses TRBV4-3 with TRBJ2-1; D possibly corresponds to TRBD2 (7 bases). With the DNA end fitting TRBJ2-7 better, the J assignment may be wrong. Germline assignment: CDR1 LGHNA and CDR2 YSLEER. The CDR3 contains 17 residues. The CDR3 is CACSPRPRGGVYNEQYF. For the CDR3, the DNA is TGCGCCTGCAGCCCTCGACCGAGGGGGGGGGTATACAATGAGCAGTACTTC.

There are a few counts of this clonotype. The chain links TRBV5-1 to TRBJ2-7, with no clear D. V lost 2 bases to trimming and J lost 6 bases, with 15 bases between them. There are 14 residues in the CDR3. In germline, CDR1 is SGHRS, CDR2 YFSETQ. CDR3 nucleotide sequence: TGCGCCAGCAGCTTTGGTGGGATTAACCGCGAGCAGTACTTC. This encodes CASSFGGINREQYF.

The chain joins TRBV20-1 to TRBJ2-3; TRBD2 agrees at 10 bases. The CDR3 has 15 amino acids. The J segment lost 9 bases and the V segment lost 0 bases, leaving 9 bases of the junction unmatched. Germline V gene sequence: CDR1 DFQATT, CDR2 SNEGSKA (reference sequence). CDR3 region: CSAREAASGSDTQYF. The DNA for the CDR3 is TGCAGTGCTAGAGAGGCGGCTAGCGGGAGCGACACGCAGTATTTT.

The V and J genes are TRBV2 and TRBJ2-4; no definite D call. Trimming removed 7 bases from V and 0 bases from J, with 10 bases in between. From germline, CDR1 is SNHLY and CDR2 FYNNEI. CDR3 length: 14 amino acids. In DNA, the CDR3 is TGTGCCAGCATAGCCACGCTAGCCAAAAACATTCAGTACTTC. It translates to CASIATLAKNIQYF.

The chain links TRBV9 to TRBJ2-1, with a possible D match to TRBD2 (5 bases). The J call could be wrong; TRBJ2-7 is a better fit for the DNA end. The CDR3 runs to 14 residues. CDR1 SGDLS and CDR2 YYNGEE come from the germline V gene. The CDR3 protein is CASRPRPGYNEQYF. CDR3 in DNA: TGTGCCAGCAGACCCCGCCCGGGATACAATGAGCAGTACTTC.

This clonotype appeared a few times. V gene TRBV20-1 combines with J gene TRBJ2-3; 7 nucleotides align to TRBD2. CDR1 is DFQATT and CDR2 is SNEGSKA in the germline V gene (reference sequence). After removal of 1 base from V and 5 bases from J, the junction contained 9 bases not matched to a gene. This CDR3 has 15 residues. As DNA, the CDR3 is TGCAGTGCTAGAGCCTGGGGGGAGGGGAAAGATACGCAGTATTTT. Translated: CSARAWGEGKDTQYF.

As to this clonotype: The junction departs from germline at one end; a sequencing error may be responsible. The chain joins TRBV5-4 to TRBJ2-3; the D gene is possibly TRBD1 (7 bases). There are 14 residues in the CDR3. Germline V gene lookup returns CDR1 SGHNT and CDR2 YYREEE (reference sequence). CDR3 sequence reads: CASSERLGTATQYF. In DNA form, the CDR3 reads TGTGCCAGCAGCGAGCGACTAGGGACAGCTACGCAGTATTTT.

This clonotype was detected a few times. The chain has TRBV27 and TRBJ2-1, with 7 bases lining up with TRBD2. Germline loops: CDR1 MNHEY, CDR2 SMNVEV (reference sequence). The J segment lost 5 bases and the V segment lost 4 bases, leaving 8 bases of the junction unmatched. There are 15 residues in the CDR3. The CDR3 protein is CASSYTGRVHNEQFF. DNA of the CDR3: TGTGCCAGCAGTTACACGGGGAGGGTCCACAATGAGCAGTTCTTC.

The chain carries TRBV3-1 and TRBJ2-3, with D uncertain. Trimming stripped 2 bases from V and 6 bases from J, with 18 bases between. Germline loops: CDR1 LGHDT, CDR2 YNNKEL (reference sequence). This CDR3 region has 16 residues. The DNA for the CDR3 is TGTGCCAGCAGCCAAAAGGTTCGGACCCTTGCGGATACGCAGTATTTT. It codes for CASSQKVRTLADTQYF.

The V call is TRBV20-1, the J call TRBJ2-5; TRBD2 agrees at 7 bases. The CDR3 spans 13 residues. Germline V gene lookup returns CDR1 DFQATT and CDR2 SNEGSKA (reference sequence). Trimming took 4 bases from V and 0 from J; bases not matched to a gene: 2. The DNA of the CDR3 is TGCAGTGCTACAGCGGGGTACCAAGAGACCCAGTACTTC. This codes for CSATAGYQETQYF.

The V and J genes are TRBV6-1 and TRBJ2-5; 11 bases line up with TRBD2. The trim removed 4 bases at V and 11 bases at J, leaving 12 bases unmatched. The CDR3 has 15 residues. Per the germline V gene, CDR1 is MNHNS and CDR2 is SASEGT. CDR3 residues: CASSATSGTGNGQYF. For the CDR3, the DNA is TGTGCCAGCAGTGCGACTAGCGGGACGGGGAATGGGCAGTACTTC.

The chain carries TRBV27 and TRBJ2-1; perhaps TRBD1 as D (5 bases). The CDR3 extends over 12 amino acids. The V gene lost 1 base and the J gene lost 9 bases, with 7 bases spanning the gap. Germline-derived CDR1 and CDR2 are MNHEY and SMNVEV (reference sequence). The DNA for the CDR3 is TGTGCCAGCAGTTTATTCCAGGGTGAGCAGTTCTTC. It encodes CASSLFQGEQFF.

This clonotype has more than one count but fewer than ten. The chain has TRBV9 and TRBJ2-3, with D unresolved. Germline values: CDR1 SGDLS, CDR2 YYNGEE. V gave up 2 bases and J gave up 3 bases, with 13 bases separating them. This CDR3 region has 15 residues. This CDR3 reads CASSVGLSGTDTQYF. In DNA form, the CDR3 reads TGTGCCAGCAGCGTCGGTCTATCGGGTACAGATACGCAGTATTTT.

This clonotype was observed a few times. The CDR3 loop is CASTFTLASGKQGEQFF. The CDR3 DNA sequence: TGTGCCAGCACCTTTACGTTGGCTAGCGGGAAGCAAGGTGAGCAGTTCTTC. This chain links TRBV12-3 or TRBV12-4 with TRBJ2-1; 9 nucleotides line up with TRBD2. Trimming at V came to 7 bases and at J to 9 bases, leaving 19 bases not matched to a gene. This CDR3 has 17 amino acids.

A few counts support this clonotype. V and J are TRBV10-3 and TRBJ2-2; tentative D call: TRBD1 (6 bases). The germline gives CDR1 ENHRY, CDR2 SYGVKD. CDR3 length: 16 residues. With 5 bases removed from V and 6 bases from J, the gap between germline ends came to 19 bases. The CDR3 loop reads CAISFSGARTPGELFF. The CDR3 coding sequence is TGTGCCATCAGTTTCTCAGGGGCGCGAACCCCCGGGGAGCTGTTTTTT.

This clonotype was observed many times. The CDR3 DNA reads as TGTGCCAGCAGCTTATGGATGGGAGAAGGCAATGAGCAGTTCTTC. Amino acids: CASSLWMGEGNEQFF. This chain connects TRBV7-9 to TRBJ2-1; TRBD2 is a possible D gene (5 bases). This CDR3 has 15 amino acids. V lost 2 bases, J lost 6 bases, and 14 bases lay in between. Looked up from germline, CDR1 is SEHNR and CDR2 is FQNEAQ (reference sequence).

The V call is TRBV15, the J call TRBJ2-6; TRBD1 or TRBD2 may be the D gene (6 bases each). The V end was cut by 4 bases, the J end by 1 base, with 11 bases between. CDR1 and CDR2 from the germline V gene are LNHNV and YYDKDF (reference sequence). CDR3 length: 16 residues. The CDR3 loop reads CATSMRGVSGANVLTF. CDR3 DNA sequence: TGTGCCACCAGCATGAGGGGGGTATCTGGGGCCAACGTCCTGACTTTC.

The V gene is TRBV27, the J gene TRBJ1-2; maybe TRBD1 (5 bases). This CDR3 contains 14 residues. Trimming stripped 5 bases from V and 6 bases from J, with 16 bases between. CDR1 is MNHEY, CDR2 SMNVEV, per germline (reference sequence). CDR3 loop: CASSPGWARDGYTF. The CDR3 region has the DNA TGTGCCAGCAGTCCAGGGTGGGCTAGGGATGGCTACACCTTC.

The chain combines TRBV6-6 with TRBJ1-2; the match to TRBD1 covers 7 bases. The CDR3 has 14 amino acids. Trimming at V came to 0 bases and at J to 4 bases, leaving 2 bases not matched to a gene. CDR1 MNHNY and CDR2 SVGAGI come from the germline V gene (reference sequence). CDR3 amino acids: CASSYSGDSYGYTF. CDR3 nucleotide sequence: TGTGCCAGCAGTTACTCCGGGGACAGCTATGGCTACACCTTC.

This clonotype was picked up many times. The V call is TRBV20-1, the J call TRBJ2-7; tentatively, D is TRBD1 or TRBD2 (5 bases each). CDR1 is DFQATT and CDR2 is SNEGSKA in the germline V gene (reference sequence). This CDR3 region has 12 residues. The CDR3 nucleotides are TGCAGCTATTCAGGGAGCGAAGGGGAGCAGTACTTC. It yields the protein CSYSGSEGEQYF.

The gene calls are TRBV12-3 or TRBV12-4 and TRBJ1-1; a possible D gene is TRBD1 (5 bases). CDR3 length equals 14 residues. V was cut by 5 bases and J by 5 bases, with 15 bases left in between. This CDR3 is CASSPSRGRTEAFF. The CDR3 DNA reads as TGTGCCAGCAGTCCCAGTCGGGGCAGGACTGAAGCTTTCTTT.

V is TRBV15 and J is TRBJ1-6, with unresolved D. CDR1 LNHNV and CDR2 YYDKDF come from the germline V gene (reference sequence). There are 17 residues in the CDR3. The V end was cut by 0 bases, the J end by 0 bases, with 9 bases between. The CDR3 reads CATSRDPRSSYNSPLHF. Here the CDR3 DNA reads TGTGCCACCAGCAGAGATCCGAGAAGCTCCTATAATTCACCCCTCCACTTT. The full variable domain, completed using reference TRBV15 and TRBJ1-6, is DAMVIQNPRYQVTQFGKPVTLSCSQTLNHNVMYWYQQKSSQAPKLLFHYYDKDFNNEADTPDNFQSRRPNTSFCFLDIRSPGLGDTAMYLCATSRDPRSSYNSPLHFGNGTRLTVT.

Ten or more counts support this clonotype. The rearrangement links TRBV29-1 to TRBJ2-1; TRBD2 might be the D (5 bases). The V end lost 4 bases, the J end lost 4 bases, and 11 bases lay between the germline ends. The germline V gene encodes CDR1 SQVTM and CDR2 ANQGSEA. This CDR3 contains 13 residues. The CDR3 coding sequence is TGCAGCGTTGGAGGATCGGGATACAATGAGCAGTTCTTC. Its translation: CSVGGSGYNEQFF.

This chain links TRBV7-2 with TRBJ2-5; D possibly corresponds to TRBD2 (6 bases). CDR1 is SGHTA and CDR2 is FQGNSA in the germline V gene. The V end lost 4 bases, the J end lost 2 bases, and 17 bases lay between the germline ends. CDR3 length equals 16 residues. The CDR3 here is CASSSKWLAYQETQYF. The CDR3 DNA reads TGTGCCAGCAGCTCAAAATGGCTAGCGTATCAAGAGACCCAGTACTTC.

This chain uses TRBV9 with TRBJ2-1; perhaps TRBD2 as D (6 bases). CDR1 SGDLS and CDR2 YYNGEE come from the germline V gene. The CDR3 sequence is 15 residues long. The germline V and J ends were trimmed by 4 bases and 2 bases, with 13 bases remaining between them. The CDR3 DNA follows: TGTGCCAGCAGCCCTAGGCGGGGCACCTACAATGAGCAGTTCTTC. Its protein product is CASSPRRGTYNEQFF. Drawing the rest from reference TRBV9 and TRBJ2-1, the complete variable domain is DSGVTQTPKHLITATGQRVTLRCSPRSGDLSVYWYQQSLDQGLQFLIQYYNGEERAKGNILERFSAQQFPDLHSELNLSSLELGDSALYFCASSPRRGTYNEQFFGPGTRLTVL.

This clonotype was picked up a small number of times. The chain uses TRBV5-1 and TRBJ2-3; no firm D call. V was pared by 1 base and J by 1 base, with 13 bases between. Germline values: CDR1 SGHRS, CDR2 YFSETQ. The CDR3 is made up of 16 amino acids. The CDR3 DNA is TGCGCCAGCAGCTTGACCTCACTCCCTGGCACAGATACGCAGTATTTT. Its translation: CASSLTSLPGTDTQYF. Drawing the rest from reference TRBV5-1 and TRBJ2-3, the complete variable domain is KAGVTQTPRYLIKTRGQQVTLSCSPISGHRSVSWYQQTPGQGLQFLFEYFSETQRNKGNFPGRFSGRQFSNSRSEMNVSTLELGDSALYLCASSLTSLPGTDTQYFGPGTRLTVL.

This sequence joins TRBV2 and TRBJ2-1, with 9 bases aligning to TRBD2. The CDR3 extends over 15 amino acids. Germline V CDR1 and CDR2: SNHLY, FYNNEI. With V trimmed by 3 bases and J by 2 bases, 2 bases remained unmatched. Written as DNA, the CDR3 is TGTGCCAGCAGTGACAAGCGGGGGGCCTACAATGAGCAGTTCTTC. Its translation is CASSDKRGAYNEQFF. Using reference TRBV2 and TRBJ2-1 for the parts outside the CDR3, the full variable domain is EPEVTQTPSHQVTQMGQEVILRCVPISNHLYFYWYRQILGQKVEFLVSFYNNEISEKSEIFDDQFSVERPDGSNFTLKIRSTKLEDSAMYFCASSDKRGAYNEQFFGPGTRLTVL.

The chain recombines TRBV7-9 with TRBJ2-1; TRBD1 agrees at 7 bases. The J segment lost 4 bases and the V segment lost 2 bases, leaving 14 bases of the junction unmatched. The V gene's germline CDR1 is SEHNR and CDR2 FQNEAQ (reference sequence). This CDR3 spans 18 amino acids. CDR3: CASSLTRRRDSPYNEQFF. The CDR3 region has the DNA TGTGCCAGCAGCTTAACAAGACGACGGGACAGCCCTTACAATGAGCAGTTCTTC. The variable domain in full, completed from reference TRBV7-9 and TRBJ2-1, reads DTGVSQNPRHKITKRGQNVTFRCDPISEHNRLYWYRQTLGQGPEFLTYFQNEAQLEKSRLLSDRFSAERPKGSFSTLEIQRTEQGDSAMYLCASSLTRRRDSPYNEQFFGPGTRLTVL.

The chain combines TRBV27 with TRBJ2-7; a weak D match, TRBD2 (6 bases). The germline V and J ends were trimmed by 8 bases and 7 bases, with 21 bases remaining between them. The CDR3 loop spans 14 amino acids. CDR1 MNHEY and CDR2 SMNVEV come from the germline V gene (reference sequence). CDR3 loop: CASSVGTGVNEQYF. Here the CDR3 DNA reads TGTGCCAGCTCCGTCGGGACGGGGGTCAATGAGCAGTACTTC.